Below are 15 T cell receptor beta chains sequenced from a single sample in a study of Tregs in tolerant kidney transplant recipients. The protocol was immunoSEQ multiplex PCR, while the TCRdb copy is restricted to in-frame clones and leaves out a portion. Of 120,000 or so clones listed, about 91% are singletons. The sequencing input was CD4+ T cells from blood. The receptors originated from a human donor in good health.

The rearrangement uses TRBV27 and TRBJ2-6, with D perhaps matching TRBD1 (5 bases). The CDR3 is made up of 15 amino acids. Trimming shortened V by 4 bases and J by 2 bases, and 9 bases separated the two germline ends. Looked up from germline, CDR1 is MNHEY and CDR2 is SMNVEV (reference sequence). CDR3 nucleotides: TGTGCCAGCAGTTCGGACAATCCTGGGGCCAACGTCCTGACTTTC. It specifies CASSSDNPGANVLTF.

The V and J genes are TRBV18 and TRBJ2-1, with TRBD2 identical over 9 bases. Germline V lookup: CDR1 KGHSH, CDR2 LQKENI. The ends lost 4 bases at V and 8 bases at J; junction bases unmatched: 12. The CDR3 has 16 residues. The CDR3 reads CASSQSGASGVDEQFF. CDR3 DNA: TGTGCCAGCTCACAGTCGGGGGCTAGCGGGGTCGATGAGCAGTTCTTC. The variable domain in full, completed from reference TRBV18 and TRBJ2-1, reads NAGVMQNPRHLVRRRGQEARLRCSPMKGHSHVYWYRQLPEEGLKFMVYLQKENIIDESGMPKERFSAEFPKEGPSILRIQQVVRGDSAAYFCASSQSGASGVDEQFFGPGTRLTVL.

This chain links TRBV5-6 with TRBJ2-4, with D perhaps TRBD1 (5 bases). Germline V CDR1 and CDR2: SGHDT, YYEEEE. The CDR3 length is 17 residues. Trimming removed 2 bases at V and 0 bases at J, with 15 bases between. The CDR3 nucleotides read TGTGCCAGCAGCTTTCGGACAAATCCTCTAGCCAAAAACATTCAGTACTTC. Protein: CASSFRTNPLAKNIQYF.

The chain couples TRBV13 to TRBJ2-3; D is perhaps TRBD2 (5 bases). Trimming left V 4 bases short and J 6 bases short, with 14 bases between. The CDR3 has 14 amino acids. Germline V gene data show CDR1 as PRHDT and CDR2 as FYEKMQ (reference sequence). CDR3 sequence reads: CASSYPPGKDTQYF. As DNA, the CDR3 is TGTGCCAGCAGCTACCCCCCGGGGAAGGATACGCAGTATTTT.

V and J are TRBV19 and TRBJ2-6; tentatively, D is TRBD1 (6 bases). The germline V and J ends were trimmed by 1 base and 2 bases, with 9 bases remaining between them. CDR3 length: 16 amino acids. Germline lookup yields CDR1 LNHDA and CDR2 SQIVND (reference sequence). The CDR3 nucleotides read TGTGCCAGTAGTATAGGAACAGGGACTGGGGCCAACGTCCTGACTTTC. Translated, it gives CASSIGTGTGANVLTF.

The chain links TRBV12-2 to TRBJ2-5; the listed D gene, TRBD2, was not tested against the DNA. TRBV12-2 is a pseudogene locus. CDR3 length: 15 residues. CDR3 loop: CASRLPPTRGETQYF. The CDR3 nucleotides are TGTGCAAGTCGCTTACCCCCAACCAGAGGGGAGACCCAGTACTTC.

V gene TRBV5-6 combines with J gene TRBJ1-1; D possibly corresponds to TRBD1 (5 bases). V was pared by 4 bases and J by 5 bases, with 15 bases between. This CDR3 has 14 residues. Germline V gene lookup returns CDR1 SGHDT and CDR2 YYEEEE. Here the CDR3 DNA reads TGTGCCAGCAGCCGAGTGTCGGGACGGACTGAAGCTTTCTTT. Protein sequence: CASSRVSGRTEAFF.

The V and J genes are TRBV6-6 and TRBJ1-1; 8 bases are shared with TRBD1. Germline CDR1 MNHNY, CDR2 SVGAGI (reference sequence). The CDR3 length is 14 residues. The ends lost 6 bases at V and 8 bases at J; junction bases unmatched: 11. Here the CDR3 DNA reads TGTGCCAGCAGAGTAACTACCGACAGGGGAGAAGCTTTCTTT. Its protein is CASRVTTDRGEAFF.

The V gene is TRBV5-1, the J gene TRBJ1-1; TRBD1 agrees at 9 bases. Per germline, CDR1 SGHRS and CDR2 YFSETQ. V lost 0 bases and J lost 5; bases outside the gene matches: 14. This CDR3 has 18 amino acids. CDR3 sequence reads: CASSLVVQGAEMTTEAFF. For the CDR3, the DNA is TGCGCCAGCAGCTTGGTTGTACAGGGGGCGGAAATGACTACTGAAGCTTTCTTT.

The rearrangement joins TRBV4-1 to TRBJ1-1, with no clear D. Germline CDR1 and CDR2: MGHRA and YSYEKL. The CDR3 totals 17 residues. With 1 base removed from V and 0 bases from J, the gap between germline ends came to 15 bases. The CDR3 region is CASSQGYLRTMNTEAFF. The CDR3 DNA sequence: TGCGCCAGCAGCCAAGGGTATTTGCGAACTATGAACACTGAAGCTTTCTTT.

The chain's CDR3 is CASTTGTGGISALHF. CDR3 nucleotide sequence: TGTGCCAGCACCACGGGGACTGGAGGAATTTCGGCCCTCCACTTT. V usage is TRBV6-5 and J usage is TRBJ1-6, with D possibly matching TRBD1 (5 bases). Per germline, CDR1 MNHEY and CDR2 SVGAGI. V lost 7 bases to trimming and J lost 14 bases, with 24 bases between them. There are 15 residues in the CDR3.

This chain joins TRBV6-6 and TRBJ2-6; D not certain. The V end was cut by 4 bases, the J end by 0 bases, with 7 bases between. The CDR3 covers 15 residues. The germline V gene has CDR1 MNHNY and CDR2 SVGAGI (reference sequence). CDR3 residues: CASSLDTSGANVLTF. The CDR3 DNA follows: TGTGCCAGCAGTTTAGATACCTCTGGGGCCAACGTCCTGACTTTC.

V and J are TRBV6-1 and TRBJ2-3; the D gene is possibly TRBD1 (5 bases). Germline V gives CDR1 MNHNS, CDR2 SASEGT. The CDR3 spans 14 residues. V was pared by 5 bases and J by 6 bases, with 15 bases between. CDR3 protein: CASSSSAKGDTQYF. For the CDR3, the DNA is TGTGCCAGCAGTTCCTCCGCGAAGGGGGATACGCAGTATTTT.

This chain links TRBV6-5 with TRBJ1-6; no clear D gene. Per the germline V gene, CDR1 is MNHEY and CDR2 is SVGAGI. V lost 7 bases, J lost 13 bases, and 20 bases lay in between. This CDR3 contains 14 residues. The CDR3 nucleotides read TGTGCCAGCAAGGAAGACCGCGCAATTTCTCCCCTCCACTTT. This gives the protein CASKEDRAISPLHF.

The count of this clone is one. The rearrangement links TRBV27 to TRBJ2-7, with a tentative D call TRBD1 (6 bases). CDR3 size: 15 residues. Germline V gene sequence: CDR1 MNHEY, CDR2 SMNVEV (reference sequence). V shed 3 bases and J shed 1 base, with 13 bases lying between them. The CDR3 loop is CASSLVVGASYEQYF. For the CDR3, the DNA is TGTGCCAGCAGTTTGGTGGTGGGGGCTTCCTACGAGCAGTACTTC.